These 19 T cell receptor beta chains were all obtained from the same sample, sequenced in a study of blood T cells in healthy people across ages. Alongside a J-beta primer mix, a sample-barcoded 5' primer served in a second PCR lasting roughly 6 to 11 cycles. MiXCR, run by TCRdb on the 5' RACE reads, gives a single entry per CDR3 protein. Here the sample spans 1.5 million to 2 million distinct CDR3 sequences, 28% being singletons. Sequenced material: blood. These receptors came from a woman in her twenties or thirties in good health.

This clonotype was seen ten or more times. The chain links TRBV5-5 to TRBJ2-7; D unresolved. The CDR3 sequence is 14 residues long. Germline values: CDR1 SGHKS, CDR2 YYEKEE (reference sequence). With 0 bases removed from V and 2 bases from J, the gap between germline ends came to 9 bases. The CDR3 DNA reads as TGTGCCAGCAGCTTGGGTAGTGTCGCCTACGAGCAGTACTTC. This translates into CASSLGSVAYEQYF.

The V and J genes are TRBV28 and TRBJ1-2; D ambiguous. Germline V lookup: CDR1 MDHEN, CDR2 SYDVKM. This CDR3 has 12 amino acids. V gave up 6 bases and J gave up 4 bases, with 9 bases separating them. CDR3 loop: CASRMGIYGYTF. DNA for the CDR3: TGTGCCAGCAGAATGGGGATCTATGGCTACACCTTC.

This sequence joins TRBV6-5 and TRBJ1-1, with D tentatively TRBD1 (5 bases). Germline V gene data show CDR1 as MNHEY and CDR2 as SVGAGI. CDR3 length: 14 residues. V dropped 0 bases and J dropped 7 bases, with 12 bases sitting between them. In nucleotides, the CDR3 is TGTGCCAGCAGTTACTCTTACGAGGGGCTTGAAGCTTTCTTT. The encoded protein is CASSYSYEGLEAFF.

A few counts support this clonotype. A read error may account for a junction end that differs from germline. This rearrangement joins TRBV5-1 to TRBJ1-4; D unclear. The germline V gene encodes CDR1 SGHRS and CDR2 YFSETQ. This CDR3 contains 16 residues. The CDR3 DNA sequence: TGCGCCAGCAGCTTGGGGACCGAAGCAACTAATGAAAGACTGTTTTTT. This codes for CASSLGTEATNERLFF. Full variable domain (missing parts from reference TRBV5-1 and TRBJ1-4): KAGVTQTPRYLIKTRGQQVTLSCSPISGHRSVSWYQQTPGQGLQFLFEYFSETQRNKGNFPGRFSGRQFSNSRSEMNVSTLELGDSALYLCASSLGTEATNERLFFGSGTQLSVL.

This chain joins TRBV7-3 and TRBJ2-5; perhaps TRBD1 as D (5 bases). CDR1 and CDR2 (germline): SGHTA, FQGTGA. Trimming left V 8 bases short and J 5 bases short, with 15 bases between. The CDR3 loop spans 13 amino acids. CDR3 nucleotide sequence: TGTGCCAGCGCCGTCGGCAGGGATGAGACCCAGTACTTC. It is translated as CASAVGRDETQYF. The full variable domain, its missing parts supplied by reference TRBV7-3 and TRBJ2-5, is GAGVSQTPSNKVTEKGKYVELRCDPISGHTALYWYRQSLGQGPEFLIYFQGTGAADDSGLPNDRFFAVRPEGSVSTLKIQRTERGDSAVYLCASAVGRDETQYFGPGTRLLVL.

This clonotype was detected a few times. J is TRBJ2-2 and V is TRBV12-3 or TRBV12-4; 13 nucleotides agree with TRBD2. This CDR3 region has 17 residues. The V gene end was trimmed by 6 bases and the J gene end by 2 bases; junction bases not matched to a gene: 6. Here the CDR3 DNA reads TGTGCCAGCAGCTGGACTAGCGGGGGCGTAAACACCGGGGAGCTGTTTTTT. Amino acid sequence: CASSWTSGGVNTGELFF.

The CDR3 bases are TGTGCCAGCAGCTTTAGGAGGGGAGAGGGCCGTCACGAGCAGTACTTC. Translated: CASSFRRGEGRHEQYF. The V call is TRBV7-9, the J call TRBJ2-7; TRBD2 might be the D (6 bases). Germline loops: CDR1 SEHNR, CDR2 FQNEAQ (reference sequence). This CDR3 is built from 16 residues. V lost 3 bases to trimming and J lost 5 bases, with 20 bases between them.

The chain employs TRBV12-3 or TRBV12-4 and TRBJ2-3; the D gene could be TRBD1 or TRBD2 (6 bases each). The CDR3 totals 15 residues. The V end was cut by 6 bases, the J end by 3 bases, with 16 bases between. The CDR3, as DNA: TGTGCCAGCAGCCTACTAGGGGGGACAACAGATACGCAGTATTTT. It is translated as CASSLLGGTTDTQYF.

V and J are TRBV12-3 or TRBV12-4 and TRBJ1-1; D remains ambiguous. There are 12 residues in the CDR3. The V end was cut by 7 bases, the J end by 4 bases, with 10 bases between. In DNA, the CDR3 is TGTGCCAGCAATTCCACTCTCACTGAAGCTTTCTTT. Its protein product is CASNSTLTEAFF.

About this clonotype itself: A much larger clone differs by one base, so this may be a read error. The chain employs TRBV9 and TRBJ2-6; D remains unclear. This CDR3 spans 14 amino acids. Per germline, CDR1 SGDLS and CDR2 YYNGEE. The CDR3 nucleotides are TGTACCAGCAGCGCCTCCCCGGGGGCCAACGTCCTGACTTTC. Amino acid sequence: CTSSASPGANVLTF.

The V call is TRBV11-2, the J call TRBJ2-3; D gene uncertain. The germline gives CDR1 SGHAT, CDR2 FQNNGV. Trimming cost V 3 bases and J 0 bases, with 7 bases left between them. CDR3 length: 14 residues. In DNA form, the CDR3 reads TGTGCCAGCAGCTTTTACGGCAGCACAGATACGCAGTATTTT. Protein: CASSFYGSTDTQYF.

This clonotype was seen only a few times. The chain employs TRBV12-3 or TRBV12-4 and TRBJ2-2, with D perhaps matching TRBD1 (5 bases). The CDR3 covers 14 residues. Trimming removed 6 bases from V and 6 bases from J, with 14 bases in between. CDR3 nucleotide sequence: TGTGCCAGCAGAGACAGCCCGGGCGCCGGGGAGCTGTTTTTT. Translated, it gives CASRDSPGAGELFF.

In this sample, this clonotype turned up once. The rearrangement links TRBV14 to TRBJ1-6; unclear D gene. The V end was cut by 0 bases, the J end by 7 bases, with 10 bases between. The CDR3 is 15 residues long. The germline V gene encodes CDR1 SGHDN and CDR2 FVKESK. CDR3 nucleotides: TGTGCCAGCAGCCAAGACCACACGATGAATTCACCCCTCCACTTT. Protein: CASSQDHTMNSPLHF.

In the case of this clonotype: Relative to the germline gene, one junction end is altered; a read error may explain this. The J gene is TRBJ1-6, the V gene TRBV28, with unresolved D. The germline gives CDR1 MDHEN, CDR2 SYDVKM. This CDR3 contains 11 residues. The CDR3 loop reads CASSFGRPRHF. CDR3 in DNA: TGTGCCAGCAGTTTCGGGCGGCCCCGCCACTTT.

This sequence joins TRBV7-6 and TRBJ1-3; D gene ambiguous. The germline CDR1 and CDR2 sequences are SGHVS and FNYEAQ. The CDR3 runs 15 residues. The germline V and J ends were trimmed by 5 bases and 0 bases, with 11 bases remaining between them. The CDR3 region has the DNA TGTGCCAGCAGCAGAGACCCCCTCTCTGGAAACACCATATATTTT. It is translated as CASSRDPLSGNTIYF. Full variable domain (remainder filled in from reference TRBV7-6 and TRBJ1-3): GAGVSQSPRYKVTKRGQDVALRCDPISGHVSLYWYRQALGQGPEFLTYFNYEAQQDKSGLPNDRFSAERPEGSISTLTIQRTEQRDSAMYRCASSRDPLSGNTIYFGEGSWLTVV.

The table lists this clonotype with a few counts. The chain joins TRBV6-1 to TRBJ2-3; D remains ambiguous. This CDR3 has 14 amino acids. The V gene lost 1 base and the J gene lost 2 bases, with 7 bases spanning the gap. Germline-derived CDR1 and CDR2 are MNHNS and SASEGT. The CDR3 bases are TGTGCCAGCAGTGAAGATGGGGTCACAGATACGCAGTATTTT. Protein product: CASSEDGVTDTQYF.

V gene TRBV28 combines with J gene TRBJ2-6, with 10 bases that match TRBD1. Germline lookup yields CDR1 MDHEN and CDR2 SYDVKM. V lost 6 bases to trimming and J lost 3 bases; unmatched junction nucleotides: 5. CDR3 length: 16 residues. The CDR3: CASSRDRGGGANVLTF. The DNA of the CDR3 is TGTGCCAGCAGCCGGGACAGGGGTGGTGGGGCCAACGTCCTGACTTTC.

This clonotype was counted at least ten times. The chain is built from TRBV29-1 and TRBJ2-7, with TRBD1 matching over 8 bases. Trimming took 6 bases from V and 0 from J; bases not matched to a gene: 4. The CDR3 runs to 13 residues. Germline V gene lookup returns CDR1 SQVTM and CDR2 ANQGSEA. The DNA for the CDR3 is TGCAGCGTCGGGACAGGCGACTCCTACGAGCAGTACTTC. Protein: CSVGTGDSYEQYF.

Concerning this clonotype: The final CDR3 position lacks the conserved phenylalanine or tryptophan, pointing to a likely read error. The V call is TRBV12-3 or TRBV12-4, the J call TRBJ2-5, with 15 bases identical to TRBD2. V was pared by 6 bases and J by 5 bases, with 10 bases of the junction left unmatched. CDR3 length: 17 residues. CDR3 residues: CASRIQGLAGGIETQYV. CDR3 coding DNA: TGTGCCAGCAGGATCCAGGGACTAGCGGGGGGTATCGAGACCCAGTACGTC.